This T cell receptor beta chain was found in a study of T-cell memory formation after mild COVID-19. Overall study: TCR clustering was largely donor specific. Study conclusions and caveats: Clones contracting day 15 to 85 were balanced CD4/CD8; later expanders leaned CD4+. Largely, contracting CD4+ clones fell within CM and EM, and contracting CD8+ clones within EMRA.

The 5'RACE method, run with constant-segment primers, produced TCR alpha and TCR beta cDNA libraries (carrying sample barcodes and UMIs). TCRdb reprocessed the 5' RACE reads via MiXCR and lists one record per CDR3 protein. The sample contains 110,000 or so distinct CDR3 sequences, around a fifth of which appear only once. This clonotype turned up a few times. Antigen: not known. Input material: PBMCs or a T cell subset sorted from them (not recorded which). This TCR came from a young man who had mild COVID-19 (a few samples of this study predate the infection). Cell type and time point are not known.

CDR3: CASSAGLAGERHTQYF. DNA for the CDR3: TGTGCCAGCAGCGCGGGACTAGCGGGGGAGAGACATACGCAGTATTTT. V is TRBV7-7 and J is TRBJ2-3; 14 nucleotides line up with TRBD2. This CDR3 region has 16 residues. The germline V gene has CDR1 SSHAT and CDR2 FNYEAQ (reference sequence). Losses at the gene ends were 5 bases for V and 7 bases for J; bases not matched to a gene: 8.